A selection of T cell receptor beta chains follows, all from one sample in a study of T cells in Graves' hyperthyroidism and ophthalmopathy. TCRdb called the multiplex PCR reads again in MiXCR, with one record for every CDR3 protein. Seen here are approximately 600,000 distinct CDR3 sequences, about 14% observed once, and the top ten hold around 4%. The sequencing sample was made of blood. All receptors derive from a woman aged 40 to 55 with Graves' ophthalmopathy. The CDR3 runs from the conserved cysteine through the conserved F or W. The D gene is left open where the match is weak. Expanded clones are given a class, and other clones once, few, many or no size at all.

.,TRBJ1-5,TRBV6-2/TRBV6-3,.,TGTGCCAGCCACAAAGGGCCAGGGAGCTATCAGCCCCAGCATTTT,CASHKGPGSYQPQHF
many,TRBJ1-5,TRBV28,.,TGTGCCAGCAGCCGCCCAGGGGTGAGCAATCAGCCCCAGCATTTT,CASSRPGVSNQPQHF
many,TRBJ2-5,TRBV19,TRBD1,TGTGCCAGTAGTAGTCCGGGGACAGGGGAAGAGACCCAGTACTTC,CASSSPGTGEETQYF
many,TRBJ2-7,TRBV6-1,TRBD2,TGTGCCAGCAGCTCTAGCGGGAGTCACTACGAGCAGTACTTC,CASSSSGSHYEQYF
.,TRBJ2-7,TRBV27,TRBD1,TGTGCCAGGACCTACCACAGGGGTCTCTCCTACGAGCAGTACTTC,CARTYHRGLSYEQYF
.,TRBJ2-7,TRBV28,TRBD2,TGTGCCAGCAGTTTTGTCATCACTAGCGGGAGACCTATCTCCTACGAGCAGTACTTC,CASSFVITSGRPISYEQYF
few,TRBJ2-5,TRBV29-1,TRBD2,TGCAGCGTAAGACTAGCGGGAGGGGATCCTCGAGGGGGGACCCAGTACTTC,CSVRLAGGDPRGGTQYF
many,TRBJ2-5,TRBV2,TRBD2,TGTGCCAGCAGGGGGACTAGCGGCTACCAAGAGACCCAGTACTTC,CASRGTSGYQETQYF
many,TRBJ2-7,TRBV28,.,TGTGCCAGCAGTTCCTCCGGGGCCTCGCTCTCCTACGAGCAGTACTTC,CASSSSGASLSYEQYF
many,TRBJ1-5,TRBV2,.,TGTGCCAGCACGACGGTTAGCAATCAGCCCCAGCATTTT,CASTTVSNQPQHF
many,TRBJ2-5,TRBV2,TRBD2,TGTGCCAGCAAGCAGCGGGAGGGACAAGAGACCCAGTACTTC,CASKQREGQETQYF
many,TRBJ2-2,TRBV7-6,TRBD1,TGTGCCAGCAGCTTGGGAACAGGGGACACCGGGGAGCTGTTTTTT,CASSLGTGDTGELFF
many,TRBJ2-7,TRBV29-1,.,TGCAGCGTTGAAGTCGGCGGGCCCAGGGAGCAGTACTTC,CSVEVGGPREQYF
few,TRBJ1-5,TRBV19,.,TGTGCCAGTAGTATCGGCTTTAATCAGCCCCAGCATTTT,CASSIGFNQPQHF
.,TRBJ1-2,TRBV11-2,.,TGTGCCAGCAGCTTTGGGCAGGGTTTTTCCTATGGCTACACCTTC,CASSFGQGFSYGYTF
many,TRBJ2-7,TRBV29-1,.,TGCAGCGTTGTATCTCCAGGGGCGGACTACGAGCAGTACTTC,CSVVSPGADYEQYF
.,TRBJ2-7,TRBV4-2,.,TGTGCCAGCAGCCAAGACGGAGGGTTTGTGCAGTACTTC,CASSQDGGFVQYF
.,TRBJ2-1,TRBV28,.,TGTGCCAGCAGTCAACACCGACTAGACCGATACAATGAGCAGTTCTTC,CASSQHRLDRYNEQFF
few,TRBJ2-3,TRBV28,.,TGTGCCAGCAGTCCCTGGGGGGATACGCAGTATTTT,CASSPWGDTQYF
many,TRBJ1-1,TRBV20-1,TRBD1,TGCAGTGCTAGAGCTCTTGCAGGGGGCAAGACTGAAGCTTTCTTT,CSARALAGGKTEAFF
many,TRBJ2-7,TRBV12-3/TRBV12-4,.,TGTGCCAGCAGCAAGGCGGGGTACTCGGGCTACGAGCAGTACTTC,CASSKAGYSGYEQYF
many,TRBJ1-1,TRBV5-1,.,TGCGCCAGCAGCTTGGCACCCGTGAACACTGAAGCTTTCTTT,CASSLAPVNTEAFF
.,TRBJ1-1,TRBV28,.,TGTGCCAGCAGTTTATTGAATGAAGCTTTCTTT,CASSLLNEAFF
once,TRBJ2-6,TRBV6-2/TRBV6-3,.,TGTGCCAGCAGTTACCACACTCTGGCCGGGGCCAACGTCCTGACTTTC,CASSYHTLAGANVLTF
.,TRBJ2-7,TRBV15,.,TGTGCCACCAGCAGAGATGGTCGCCAGGGCGGCGAGCAGTACTTC,CATSRDGRQGGEQYF
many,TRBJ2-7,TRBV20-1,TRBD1,TGCAGTGCGACACCCGGGACAGGGGGCGAGCAGTACTTC,CSATPGTGGEQYF
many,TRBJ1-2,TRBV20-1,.,TGCAGTGCTAGCCCCTTGGGGTCGGGCTACACCTTC,CSASPLGSGYTF
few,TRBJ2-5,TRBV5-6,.,TGTGCCAGCAGCTTTCGAGGGAGAGGGGAAGAGACCCAGTACTTC,CASSFRGRGEETQYF
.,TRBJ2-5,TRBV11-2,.,TGTGCCAGCAGCTTAGGGGAGGATCAAGAGACCCGGTACTTC,CASSLGEDQETRYF
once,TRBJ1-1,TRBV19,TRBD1,TGTGCCAGTAGGAGTCAGGGGGACACTGAAGCTTTCTTT,CASRSQGDTEAFF
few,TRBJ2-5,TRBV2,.,TGTGCTCGGTCGGATTTTGCGGAAGGAGAGACCCAGTACTTC,CARSDFAEGETQYF
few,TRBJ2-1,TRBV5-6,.,TGTGCCAGCAGCTCGGCGGGTGAGCAGTTCTTC,CASSSAGEQFF
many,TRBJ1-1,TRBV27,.,TGTGCCAGCAGTTTACCCCACACTGAAGCTTTCTTT,CASSLPHTEAFF
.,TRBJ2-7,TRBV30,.,TGTGCCTGGAGCATGGGAGGGGGCTCCTACGAGCAGTACTTC,CAWSMGGGSYEQYF
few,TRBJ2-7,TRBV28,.,TGTGCCAGCAGCCGAGGAATTTACGAGCAGTACTTC,CASSRGIYEQYF
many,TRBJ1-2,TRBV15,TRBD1,TGTGCCACCAGCAGAGGTGGGGCGGACAGGTGGTTAGGCTACACCTTC,CATSRGGADRWLGYTF
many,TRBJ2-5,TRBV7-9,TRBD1,TGTGCCAGCAGCTTGTCCCGGGACAGGGTACGAGAGACCCAGTACTTC,CASSLSRDRVRETQYF
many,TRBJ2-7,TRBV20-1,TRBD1,TGCAGTGCTAGAGATTTTAGGGGACAGGGCTACGAGCAGTACTTC,CSARDFRGQGYEQYF
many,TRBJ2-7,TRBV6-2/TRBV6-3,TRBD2,TGTGCCTCCTGTCCGGGACTAGCGAACATCAACGAGCAGCACTTC,CASCPGLANINEQHF
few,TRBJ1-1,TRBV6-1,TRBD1,TGTGCCAGCCGAAAATATCGGACAGGGCTAACTGAAGCTTTCTTT,CASRKYRTGLTEAFF
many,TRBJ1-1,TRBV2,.,TGTGCCAGCAGGGTCTTTCTGAACACTGAAGCTTTCTTT,CASRVFLNTEAFF
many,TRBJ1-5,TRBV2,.,TGTGCCAGCAGTGAAGGTCGGGGAAGAATTAGCAATCAGCCCCAGCATTTT,CASSEGRGRISNQPQHF
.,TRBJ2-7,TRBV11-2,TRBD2,TGTGCCAGCAGCTTCCTTACTAGCGGAGAGGTCATCGAGCAGTACTTC,CASSFLTSGEVIEQYF
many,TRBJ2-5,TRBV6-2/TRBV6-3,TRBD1,TGTGCCAGCAGCGGACAGGGAATAAAGACCCAGTACTTC,CASSGQGIKTQYF
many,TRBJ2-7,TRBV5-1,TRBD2,TGCGCCAGCAGCCTGGAGCGGGGAGGGCAGTACTTC,CASSLERGGQYF
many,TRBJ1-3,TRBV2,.,TGTGCCAGCATCCGGGACACCTCTGACTCTGGAAACACCATATATTTT,CASIRDTSDSGNTIYF
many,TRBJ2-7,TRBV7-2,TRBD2,TGTGCCAGCAGCTTACGGGTGATGACTAGCGGGAGGGGGGTTGTCTACGAGCAGTACTTC,CASSLRVMTSGRGVVYEQYF
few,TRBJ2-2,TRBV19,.,TGTGCCAGTATGTCGGGTGGATCGAACACCGGGGAGCTGTTTTTT,CASMSGGSNTGELFF
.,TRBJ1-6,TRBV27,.,TGTGCCAGCAGTTTACGCAGGAATAATTCACCCCTCCACTTT,CASSLRRNNSPLHF
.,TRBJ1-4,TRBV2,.,TGTGCCAGCAGTGAAGCGCTTCAAGGAACGGGTGAAAAACTGTTTTTT,CASSEALQGTGEKLFF
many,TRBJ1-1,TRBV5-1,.,TGCGCCAGCAGCTTGGCGGCCTTGAACACTGAAGCTTTCTTT,CASSLAALNTEAFF
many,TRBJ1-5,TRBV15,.,TGTGCCACCAGCCCCAGGGGCGCGCCTCAGCCCCAGCATTTT,CATSPRGAPQPQHF
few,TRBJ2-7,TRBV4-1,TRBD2,TGCGCCAGCAGCCAAGGGACTAGCGCGACCTACGAGCAGTACTTC,CASSQGTSATYEQYF
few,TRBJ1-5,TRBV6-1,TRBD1,TGTGCCAGCAGTCTCCGGGACAGCCAGAATCAGCCCCAGCATTTT,CASSLRDSQNQPQHF
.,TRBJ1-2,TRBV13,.,TGTGCCAGCAGCTTTCCTTCCCAGGGGTATGGCTACACCTTC,CASSFPSQGYGYTF
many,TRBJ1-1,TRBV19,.,TGTGCCAGTACCAACCTGGGGGATATAGTCCGCACTGAAGCTTTCTTT,CASTNLGDIVRTEAFF
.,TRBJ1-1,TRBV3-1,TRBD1,TGTGCCAGCAGCCCGTCCTGGACAGGGGGCACTGAAGCTTTCTTT,CASSPSWTGGTEAFF
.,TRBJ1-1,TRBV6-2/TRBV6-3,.,TGTGCCAGCAGGTCTGTTAGGGACGGCGTGACGGGTGAAGCTTTCTTT,CASRSVRDGVTGEAFF
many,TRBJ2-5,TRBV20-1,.,TGCAGTGCTAGAGACACGACAGGCCTTCAAGAGACCCAGTACTTC,CSARDTTGLQETQYF